This T cell receptor beta chain was recovered during a study of blood T cells in healthy people across ages. Together with a sample-barcoded 5' primer, a J-beta primer mix was included in a second PCR lasting roughly 6 to 12 cycles. Each cDNA molecule, via a template-switch adaptor with 12 random nucleotides, was tagged. One entry per CDR3 protein results from TCRdb running MiXCR on the 5' RACE reads. The top ten clones hold approximately 40% of a sample with approximately 800,000 distinct CDR3 sequences, about 48% of them seen once. CDR1 SGHTA and CDR2 FQGNSA come from the germline V gene. This CDR3 spans 12 amino acids.

The chain couples TRBV7-2 to TRBJ2-4; D perhaps matches TRBD2 (6 bases). The tail of the sequence fits TRBJ2-7 better, so the J call may be wrong. The sample comprised blood. The TCR was taken from a man older than 75 in good health. The CDR3 protein is CASKGGSLEQYF. The CDR3 DNA is TGTGCCAGCAAAGGAGGGAGCCTCGAGCAGTACTTC.